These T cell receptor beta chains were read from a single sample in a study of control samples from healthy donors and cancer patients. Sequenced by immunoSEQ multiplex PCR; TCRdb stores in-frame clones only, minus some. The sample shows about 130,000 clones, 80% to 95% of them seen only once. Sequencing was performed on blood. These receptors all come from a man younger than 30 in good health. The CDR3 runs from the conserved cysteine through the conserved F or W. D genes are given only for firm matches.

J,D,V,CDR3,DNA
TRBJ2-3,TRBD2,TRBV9,CASSFTLAGGGDTQYF,TGTGCCAGCAGCTTCACCCTAGCGGGGGGGGGAGATACGCAGTATTTT
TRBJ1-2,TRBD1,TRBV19,CASSPPGQGNYGYTF,TGTGCCAGTAGTCCTCCGGGACAGGGAAACTATGGCTACACCTTC
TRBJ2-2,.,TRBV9,CASRQGNTGELFF,TGTGCCAGCAGACAGGGAAACACCGGGGAGCTGTTTTTT
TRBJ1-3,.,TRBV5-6,CASSLGYSGGNTIYF,TGTGCCAGCAGCCTAGGGTATTCCGGAGGAAACACCATATATTTT
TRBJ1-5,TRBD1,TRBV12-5,CASGLSRDRDSNQPQHF,TGTGCTAGTGGTTTGTCCCGGGACAGGGATAGCAATCAGCCCCAGCATTTT
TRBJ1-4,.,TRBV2,CASRGEMEKLFF,TGTGCCAGTCGAGGCGAGATGGAAAAACTGTTTTTT
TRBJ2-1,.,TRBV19,CASSKIGLRDTFNEQFF,TGTGCCAGTAGTAAGATCGGGTTGAGGGACACTTTCAATGAGCAGTTCTTC
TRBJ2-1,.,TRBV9,CASSVAGAPSNNEQFF,TGTGCCAGCAGCGTAGCGGGGGCCCCCAGTAACAATGAGCAGTTCTTC
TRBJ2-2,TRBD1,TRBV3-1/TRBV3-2,CASRTWTGKNTGELFF,TGTGCCAGCAGAACCTGGACAGGAAAGAACACCGGGGAGCTGTTTTTT
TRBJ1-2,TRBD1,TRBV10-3,CAIRATGEQDYGYTF,TGTGCCATCAGAGCGACAGGGGAACAGGACTATGGCTACACCTTC
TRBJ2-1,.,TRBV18,CASSTRRGLGYNEQFF,TGTGCCAGCTCAACAAGACGGGGGCTAGGCTACAATGAGCAGTTCTTC
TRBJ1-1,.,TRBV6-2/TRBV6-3,CASSYSNRRMNTEAFF,TGTGCCAGCAGTTATAGCAACAGGAGGATGAACACTGAAGCTTTCTTT
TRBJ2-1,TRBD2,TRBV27,CASRTSGDSYNEQFF,TGTGCCAGCCGGACTAGCGGGGACTCCTACAATGAGCAGTTCTTC